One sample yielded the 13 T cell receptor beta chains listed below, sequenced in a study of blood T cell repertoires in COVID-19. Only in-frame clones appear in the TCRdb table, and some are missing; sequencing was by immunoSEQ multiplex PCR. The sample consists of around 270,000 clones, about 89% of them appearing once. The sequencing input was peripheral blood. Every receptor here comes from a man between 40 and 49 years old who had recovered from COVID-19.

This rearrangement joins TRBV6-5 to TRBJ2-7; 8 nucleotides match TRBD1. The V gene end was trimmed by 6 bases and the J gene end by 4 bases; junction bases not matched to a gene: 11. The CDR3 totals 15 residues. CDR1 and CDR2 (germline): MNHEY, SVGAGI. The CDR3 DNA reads TGTGCCAGCAGCCCCACGACAGGGGTCCGGTACGAGCAGTACTTC. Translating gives CASSPTTGVRYEQYF.

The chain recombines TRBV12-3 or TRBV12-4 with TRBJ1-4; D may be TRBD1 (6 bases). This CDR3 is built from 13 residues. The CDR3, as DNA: TGTGCATTGCGGGGGGCTGGTAATGAAAAACTGTTTTTT. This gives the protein CALRGAGNEKLFF.

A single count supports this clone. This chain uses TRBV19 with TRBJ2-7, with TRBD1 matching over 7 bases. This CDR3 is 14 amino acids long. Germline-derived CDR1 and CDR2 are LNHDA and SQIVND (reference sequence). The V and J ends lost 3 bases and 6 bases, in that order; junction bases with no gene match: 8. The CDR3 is CASSIRTGLGEQYF. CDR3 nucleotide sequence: TGTGCCAGTAGTATCCGGACAGGACTGGGCGAGCAGTACTTC.

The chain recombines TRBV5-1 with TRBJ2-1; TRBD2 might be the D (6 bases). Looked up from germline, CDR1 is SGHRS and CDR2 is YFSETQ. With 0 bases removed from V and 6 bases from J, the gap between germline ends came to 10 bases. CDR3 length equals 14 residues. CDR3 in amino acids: CASSLGVSGNEQFF. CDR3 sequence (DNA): TGCGCCAGCAGCTTGGGGGTTAGCGGCAATGAGCAGTTCTTC.

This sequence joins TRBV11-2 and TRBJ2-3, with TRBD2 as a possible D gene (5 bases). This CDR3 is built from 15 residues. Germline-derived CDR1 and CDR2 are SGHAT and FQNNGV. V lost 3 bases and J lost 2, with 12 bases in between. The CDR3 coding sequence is TGTGCCAGCAGCTTGAGACGGGGTAACACAGATACGCAGTATTTT. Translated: CASSLRRGNTDTQYF.

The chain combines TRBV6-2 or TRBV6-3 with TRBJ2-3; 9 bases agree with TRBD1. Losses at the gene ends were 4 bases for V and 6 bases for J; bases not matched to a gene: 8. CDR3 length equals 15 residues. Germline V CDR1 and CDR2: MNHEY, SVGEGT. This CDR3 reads CASSSFRQGGDTQYF. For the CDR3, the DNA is TGTGCCAGCAGTTCCTTCCGACAGGGGGGGGATACGCAGTATTTT.

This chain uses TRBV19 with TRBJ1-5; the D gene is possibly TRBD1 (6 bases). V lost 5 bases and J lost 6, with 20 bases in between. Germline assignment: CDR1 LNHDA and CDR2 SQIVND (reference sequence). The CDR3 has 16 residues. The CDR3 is CASSPSGGLSIQPQHF. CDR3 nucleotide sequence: TGTGCCAGTAGTCCTTCCGGGGGGCTGAGTATTCAGCCCCAGCATTTT.

The CDR3 loop reads CASSQKRERGSVNEQFF. The CDR3 coding sequence is TGTGCCAGCAGTCAAAAGCGAGAACGGGGATCTGTCAATGAGCAGTTCTTC. The rearrangement joins TRBV6-2 or TRBV6-3 to TRBJ2-1, with D possibly TRBD2 on 5 matching bases. Trimming removed 5 bases from V and 6 bases from J, with 23 bases in between. Germline loops: CDR1 MNHEY, CDR2 SVGEGT. The CDR3 covers 17 residues.

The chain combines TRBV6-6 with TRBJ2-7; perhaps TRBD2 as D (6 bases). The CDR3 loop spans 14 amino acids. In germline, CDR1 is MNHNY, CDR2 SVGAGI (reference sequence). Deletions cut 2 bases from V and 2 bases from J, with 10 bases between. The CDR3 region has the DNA TGTGCCAGCAGTTACGACGGGACTCCCTACGAGCAGTACTTC. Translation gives CASSYDGTPYEQYF.

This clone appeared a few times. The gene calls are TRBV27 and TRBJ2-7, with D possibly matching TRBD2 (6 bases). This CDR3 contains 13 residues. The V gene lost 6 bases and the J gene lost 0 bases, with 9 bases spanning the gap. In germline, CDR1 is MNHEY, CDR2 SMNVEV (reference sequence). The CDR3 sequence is CASSWGDSYEQYF. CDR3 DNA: TGTGCCAGCAGCTGGGGGGACTCCTACGAGCAGTACTTC.

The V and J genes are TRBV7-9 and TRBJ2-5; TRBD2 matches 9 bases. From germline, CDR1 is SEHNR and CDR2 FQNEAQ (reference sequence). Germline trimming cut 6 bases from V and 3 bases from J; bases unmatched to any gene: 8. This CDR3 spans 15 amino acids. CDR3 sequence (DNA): TGTGCCAGCAGTCTTAGCGGGAGTGGGGAAGAGACCCAGTACTTC. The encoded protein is CASSLSGSGEETQYF.

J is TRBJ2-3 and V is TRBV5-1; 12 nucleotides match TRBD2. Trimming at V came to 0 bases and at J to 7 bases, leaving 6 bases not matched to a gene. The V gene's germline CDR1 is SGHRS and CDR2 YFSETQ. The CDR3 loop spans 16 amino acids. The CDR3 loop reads CASSLEASGGAYTQYF. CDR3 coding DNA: TGCGCCAGCAGCTTGGAGGCTAGCGGGGGGGCTTATACGCAGTATTTT.

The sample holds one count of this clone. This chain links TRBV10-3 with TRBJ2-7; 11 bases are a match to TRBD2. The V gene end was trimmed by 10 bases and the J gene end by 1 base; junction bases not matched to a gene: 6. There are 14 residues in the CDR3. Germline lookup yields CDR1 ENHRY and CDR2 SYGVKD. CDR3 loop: CATLAGVLSYEQYF. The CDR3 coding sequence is TGTGCCACACTAGCGGGAGTCTTATCCTACGAGCAGTACTTC.